This entry lists 22 T cell receptor beta chains sequenced from one sample in a study of blood T cell repertoires in COVID-19 (dated by TCRdb to 2018 to 2021). Libraries were made using the immunoSEQ multiplex PCR assay. Held by TCRdb, this immuneACCESS table contains in-frame sequences only and omits some clones. Under half of the omission traces to an unresolved V gene where checked; the cause of the rest is unknown. This sample is represented by 130,000 to 150,000 clones; about four fifths of them were singletons. 9.2% of the sample rests with the top ten. Sequencing was done on a sample of PBMCs or T cells enriched from blood (not recorded which). These receptors originate from a man aged 50 to 60 who had recovered from COVID-19.

This sequence joins TRBV5-1 and TRBJ2-7; 11 positions match TRBD1. V gave up 2 bases and J gave up 6 bases; unmatched junction bases: 4. CDR3 length equals 14 residues. Germline-derived CDR1 and CDR2 are SGHRS and YFSETQ. The CDR3 is CASSLPGQGGEQYF. The CDR3 DNA sequence: TGCGCCAGCAGCTTACCGGGACAGGGGGGCGAGCAGTACTTC. The whole variable domain, filled in from reference TRBV5-1 and TRBJ2-7, reads KAGVTQTPRYLIKTRGQQVTLSCSPISGHRSVSWYQQTPGQGLQFLFEYFSETQRNKGNFPGRFSGRQFSNSRSEMNVSTLELGDSALYLCASSLPGQGGEQYFGPGTRLTVT.

The chain employs TRBV19 and TRBJ1-5; the D gene is possibly TRBD1 (5 bases). Trimming pared 0 bases from V and 8 bases from J, leaving 17 bases between. The CDR3 is 16 amino acids. The germline V gene encodes CDR1 LNHDA and CDR2 SQIVND (reference sequence). The CDR3 loop is CASSIDQGAVLKPQHF. The CDR3 region has the DNA TGTGCCAGTAGTATAGACCAGGGCGCGGTATTAAAGCCCCAGCATTTT.

This chain joins TRBV28 and TRBJ1-1; TRBD1 might be the D (6 bases). The CDR3 spans 12 residues. V was pared by 6 bases and J by 4 bases, with 9 bases between. Germline CDR1 and CDR2: MDHEN and SYDVKM. CDR3 amino acids: CASRQGSTEAFF. The CDR3 nucleotides read TGTGCCAGCAGGCAGGGGTCCACTGAAGCTTTCTTT.

The chain carries TRBV9 and TRBJ2-7; 7 bases agree with TRBD1. CDR1 SGDLS and CDR2 YYNGEE come from the germline V gene. CDR3 length: 15 amino acids. Trimming removed 3 bases from V and 2 bases from J; junction bases left unmatched: 8. The DNA for the CDR3 is TGTGCCAGCAGCGCAAAACAGGGGCAGCCCTACGAGCAGTACTTC. This codes for CASSAKQGQPYEQYF.

The chain recombines TRBV3-1 (or the pseudogene TRBV3-2) with TRBJ2-5, with 14 bases matching TRBD2. CDR1 is LGHDT and CDR2 is YNNKEL in the germline V gene (reference sequence). V shed 4 bases and J 5 bases; nucleotides not matched to a gene: 3. This CDR3 region has 15 residues. This CDR3 reads CASSPGLAGVETQYF. The CDR3 DNA is TGTGCCAGCAGCCCGGGACTAGCGGGGGTGGAGACCCAGTACTTC.

The CDR3 protein is CASSPDRGGYGYTF. The CDR3 DNA reads TGTGCCAGCTCACCGGACAGGGGGGGATATGGCTACACCTTC. The chain links TRBV18 to TRBJ1-2; 10 nucleotides agree with TRBD1. The CDR3 runs 14 residues. The ends lost 3 bases at V and 5 bases at J; junction bases unmatched: 3. CDR1 is KGHSH, CDR2 LQKENI, per germline. Combining the CDR3 with reference TRBV18 and TRBJ1-2 gives the whole variable domain NAGVMQNPRHLVRRRGQEARLRCSPMKGHSHVYWYRQLPEEGLKFMVYLQKENIIDESGMPKERFSAEFPKEGPSILRIQQVVRGDSAAYFCASSPDRGGYGYTFGSGTRLTVV.

The chain has TRBV5-6 and TRBJ1-1; 11 bases are a match to TRBD1. CDR1 and CDR2 (germline): SGHDT, YYEEEE. This CDR3 has 13 amino acids. Losses at the gene ends were 3 bases for V and 7 bases for J; bases not matched to a gene: 2. The CDR3 nucleotides read TGTGCCAGCAGCTGGACAGGGGGCAGTGAAGCTTTCTTT. Translation: CASSWTGGSEAFF.

CDR3 sequence: CATSDPLGDRDGRSGYTF. The CDR3 nucleotides are TGTGCCACCAGTGACCCCTTAGGAGACAGGGATGGAAGAAGTGGCTACACCTTC. The genes are TRBV24-1 and TRBJ1-2; 7 nucleotides agree with TRBD1. CDR1 is KGHDR, CDR2 SFDVKD, per germline. CDR3 length: 18 amino acids. The trim removed 4 bases at V and 7 bases at J, leaving 20 bases unmatched.

V and J are TRBV14 and TRBJ1-5; D remains unclear. The CDR3 runs to 13 residues. From germline, CDR1 is SGHDN and CDR2 FVKESK. Trimming shortened V by 1 base and J by 4 bases, and 5 bases separated the two germline ends. CDR3 nucleotides: TGTGCCAGCAGCCAAGCGGGGAATCAGCCCCAGCATTTT. Its translation is CASSQAGNQPQHF.

The chain has TRBV7-2 and TRBJ1-2; a weak D match, TRBD1 (5 bases). Trimming removed 1 base from V and 2 bases from J, with 8 bases in between. The CDR3 runs to 14 residues. Germline V lookup: CDR1 SGHTA, CDR2 FQGNSA. CDR3 in DNA: TGTGCCAGCAGCTTAGTGTCAGGGAACTATGGCTACACCTTC. Encoded protein: CASSLVSGNYGYTF. The full variable domain, rest sourced from reference TRBV7-2 and TRBJ1-2, is GAGVSQSPSNKVTEKGKDVELRCDPISGHTALYWYRQSLGQGLEFLIYFQGNSAPDKSGLPSDRFSAERTGGSVSTLTIQRTQQEDSAVYLCASSLVSGNYGYTFGSGTRLTVV.

The chain combines TRBV5-6 with TRBJ2-7, with D perhaps matching TRBD1 (5 bases). The CDR3 is 15 amino acids. V was trimmed by 1 base and J by 2 bases, leaving 13 bases between them. CDR1 is SGHDT and CDR2 is YYEEEE in the germline V gene. CDR3 nucleotides: TGTGCCAGCAGCTTGCCCACAGGCAGAGCCTACGAGCAGTACTTC. It translates to CASSLPTGRAYEQYF.

The chain combines TRBV6-2 or TRBV6-3 with TRBJ1-1, with D perhaps TRBD1 (5 bases). V was trimmed by 4 bases and J by 1 base, leaving 13 bases between them. The CDR3 runs to 15 residues. CDR1 and CDR2 (germline): MNHEY, SVGEGT. The CDR3: CASSSPQGWNTEAFF. CDR3 nucleotides: TGTGCCAGCAGTTCCCCGCAGGGATGGAACACTGAAGCTTTCTTT.

The chain links TRBV27 to TRBJ2-3; TRBD1 matches 10 bases. The ends lost 1 base at V and 7 bases at J; junction bases unmatched: 8. Germline values: CDR1 MNHEY, CDR2 SMNVEV (reference sequence). The CDR3 covers 16 residues. The CDR3 sequence: CASSLFVRDRGYTQYF. CDR3 nucleotides: TGTGCCAGCAGTTTATTCGTCCGGGACAGGGGATATACGCAGTATTTT.

V usage is TRBV7-8 and J usage is TRBJ1-1; 7 nucleotides agree with TRBD1. The CDR3 loop spans 14 amino acids. Trimming cost V 1 base and J 4 bases; bases outside gene matches: 3. The germline gives CDR1 SGHVS, CDR2 FQNEAQ. The CDR3 DNA reads TGTGCCAGCAGCTTAGTTCCAGGGGGCACTGAAGCTTTCTTT. It codes for CASSLVPGGTEAFF.

The rearrangement links TRBV19 to TRBJ2-1, with D unresolved. The V gene's germline CDR1 is LNHDA and CDR2 SQIVND (reference sequence). The CDR3 length is 14 residues. Trimming left V 7 bases short and J 0 bases short, with 10 bases between. CDR3 protein: CASTQSSSYNEQFF. For the CDR3, the DNA is TGTGCCAGTACGCAGTCCAGCTCCTACAATGAGCAGTTCTTC.

J is TRBJ2-3 and V is TRBV5-5, with 8 nucleotides matching TRBD2. After removal of 0 bases from V and 2 bases from J, the junction contained 5 bases not matched to a gene. Germline V gene lookup returns CDR1 SGHKS and CDR2 YYEKEE (reference sequence). This CDR3 region has 16 residues. The chain's CDR3 is CASSLGLAGLTDTQYF. In nucleotides, the CDR3 is TGTGCCAGCAGCTTGGGGCTAGCGGGCCTCACAGATACGCAGTATTTT.

This clone has a handful of counts. The genes are TRBV28 and TRBJ1-4, with no clear D. The V gene lost 6 bases and the J gene lost 4 bases, with 12 bases spanning the gap. From germline, CDR1 is MDHEN and CDR2 SYDVKM. The CDR3 is made up of 14 amino acids. DNA of the CDR3: TGTGCCAGCAGCATAGCCTCACGTAATGAAAAACTGTTTTTT. Translating it yields CASSIASRNEKLFF.

The chain links TRBV5-1 to TRBJ2-3; TRBD2 aligns across 10 bases. Germline V CDR1 and CDR2: SGHRS, YFSETQ. The CDR3 contains 15 residues. The V and J ends lost 3 bases and 4 bases, in that order; junction bases with no gene match: 5. CDR3 protein: CASSSGLAFADTQYF. The CDR3 coding sequence is TGCGCCAGCAGCTCGGGACTAGCGTTCGCAGATACGCAGTATTTT.

The V gene is TRBV6-5, the J gene TRBJ2-1; D may be TRBD2 (6 bases). The CDR3 has 16 residues. V dropped 4 bases and J dropped 2 bases, with 15 bases sitting between them. Germline CDR1 MNHEY, CDR2 SVGAGI. As DNA, the CDR3 is TGTGCCAGCAGTTCTAGGACGGCGGGGCCCTACAATGAGCAGTTCTTC. This encodes CASSSRTAGPYNEQFF.

The CDR3 here is CASSQDTRGAYEQYF. The CDR3 DNA sequence: TGTGCCAGCAGCCAAGACACCAGGGGTGCCTACGAGCAGTACTTC. The chain couples TRBV4-2 to TRBJ2-7, with a possible D match to TRBD1 (6 bases). Deletions cut 0 bases from V and 2 bases from J, with 11 bases between. Germline CDR1 LGHNA, CDR2 YNFKEQ. The CDR3 covers 15 residues.

The J gene is TRBJ2-1, the V gene TRBV7-9; tentative D call: TRBD1 (5 bases). Deletions cut 1 base from V and 6 bases from J, with 13 bases between. Germline CDR1 is SEHNR and CDR2 is FQNEAQ (reference sequence). The CDR3 covers 15 residues. DNA of the CDR3: TGTGCCAGCAGCTTAGTCCAGGGTGAACGCAATGAGCAGTTCTTC. It specifies CASSLVQGERNEQFF.

V and J are TRBV28 and TRBJ1-2, with 8 bases fitting TRBD1. The CDR3 loop spans 13 amino acids. CDR1 and CDR2 from the germline V gene are MDHEN and SYDVKM. J lost 8 bases, V lost 5 bases, and 7 bases had no gene match. Here the CDR3 reads CASSRQGLGGYTF. The CDR3 nucleotides read TGTGCCAGCAGTCGACAGGGGTTGGGAGGCTACACCTTC.